Presented here are 2 T cell receptor beta chains from one specimen sequenced in a study of T cell responses to AZD1222 COVID-19 vaccine. The table came from immunoSEQ multiplex PCR; TCRdb's copy has only in-frame clones and leaves some out. The table records 58,000 or so clones, 86% of them present only once. The starting material was peripheral blood, obtained 28 days after the second AZD1222 dose. These receptors all stem from an adult who received the AZD1222 COVID-19 vaccine.

The chain couples TRBV14 to TRBJ2-2, with a possible D match to TRBD2 (6 bases). Deletions cut 3 bases from V and 7 bases from J, with 18 bases between. Germline V gene sequence: CDR1 SGHDN, CDR2 FVKESK. The CDR3 spans 16 residues. CDR3: CASSHNDAGTYGELFF. Written as DNA, the CDR3 is TGTGCCAGCAGCCATAACGATGCAGGGACTTACGGGGAGCTGTTTTTT. Combining the CDR3 with reference TRBV14 and TRBJ2-2 gives the whole variable domain EAGVTQFPSHSVIEKGQTVTLRCDPISGHDNLYWYRRVMGKEIKFLLHFVKESKQDESGMPNNRFLAERTGGTYSTLKVQPAELEDSGVYFCASSHNDAGTYGELFFGEGSRLTVL.

CDR3: CASSKRDRESATNEKLFF. DNA of the CDR3: TGTGCCAGCAGCAAGCGGGACAGGGAGTCGGCAACTAATGAAAAACTGTTTTTT. The rearrangement uses TRBV7-8 and TRBJ1-4, with 9 bases aligning to TRBD1. The CDR3 contains 18 residues. Looked up from germline, CDR1 is SGHVS and CDR2 is FQNEAQ. V was clipped by 5 bases and J by 0 bases; unmatched bases: 10.